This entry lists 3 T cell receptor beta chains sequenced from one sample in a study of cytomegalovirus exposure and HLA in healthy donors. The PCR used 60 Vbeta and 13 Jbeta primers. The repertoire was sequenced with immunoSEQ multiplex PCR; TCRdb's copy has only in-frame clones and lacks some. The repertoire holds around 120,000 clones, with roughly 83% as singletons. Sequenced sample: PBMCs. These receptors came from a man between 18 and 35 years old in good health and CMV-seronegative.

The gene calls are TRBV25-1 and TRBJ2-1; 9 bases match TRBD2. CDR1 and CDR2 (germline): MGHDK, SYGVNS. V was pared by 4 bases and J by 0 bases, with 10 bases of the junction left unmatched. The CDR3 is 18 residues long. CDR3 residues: CASSAPFSGSTSYNEQFF. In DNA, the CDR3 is TGTGCCAGCAGTGCCCCCTTTAGCGGGAGTACCTCCTACAATGAGCAGTTCTTC.

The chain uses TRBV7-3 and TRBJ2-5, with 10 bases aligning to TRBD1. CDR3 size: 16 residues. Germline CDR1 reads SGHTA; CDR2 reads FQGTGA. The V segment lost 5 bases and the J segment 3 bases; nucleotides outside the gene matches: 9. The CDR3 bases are TGTGCCAGCAGCCTTACCCGGGACAGGGGAGAAGAGACCCAGTACTTC. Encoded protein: CASSLTRDRGEETQYF.

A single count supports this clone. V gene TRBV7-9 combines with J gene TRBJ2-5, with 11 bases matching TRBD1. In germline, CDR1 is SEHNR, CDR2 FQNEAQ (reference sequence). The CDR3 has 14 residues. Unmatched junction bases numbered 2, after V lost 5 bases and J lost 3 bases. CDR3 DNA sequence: TGTGCCAGCAGCCAGGGACAGGGGGAAGAGACCCAGTACTTC. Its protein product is CASSQGQGEETQYF.